This T cell receptor beta chain is from a study of regulatory T cells in long-lasting Graves disease. Whole-study context: The criterion for persistent Graves' disease was over 5 years of antithyroid drugs with positive TSH receptor antibodies. Study-level results: The study found persistent patients shared more public clonotypes (over 2,500) than new patients (about 1,000).

The authors built TCR beta libraries using iRepertoire HTBI primers and Arm-PCR of CDR3 regions. In the authors' workflow: Samples jointly harbored 55 to 75 TRBV and 14 TRBJ segments. TCRdb recomputed calls from the multiplex PCR reads with MiXCR, one row per CDR3 protein. Here the V and J calls rest on TCRdb's processing, not on the authors' analysis. The sample consists of about 660,000 distinct CDR3 sequences, approximately 29% of them appearing once. Trimming at V came to 5 bases and at J to 7 bases, leaving 8 bases not matched to a gene. The CDR3 consists of 14 residues. Germline V lookup: CDR1 MNHNS, CDR2 SASEGT. A single count supports this clonotype. Antigen: not known. Time point of the sample: persistent/refractory GD, antithyroid drugs over 5 years with positive TRAb. Isolated PBMC RNA provided the starting material for the TCR library.

The sample here was peripheral blood mononuclear cells (PBMCs), taken when the disease was refractory, from a patient treated with antithyroid drugs. The TCR was taken from a female donor with Graves disease. V and J are TRBV6-1 and TRBJ1-5; the match to TRBD1 covers 7 bases. The CDR3 loop reads CASSTRQGGQPQHF. The DNA for the CDR3 is TGTGCCAGCAGTACCCGACAGGGCGGCCAGCCCCAGCATTTT.